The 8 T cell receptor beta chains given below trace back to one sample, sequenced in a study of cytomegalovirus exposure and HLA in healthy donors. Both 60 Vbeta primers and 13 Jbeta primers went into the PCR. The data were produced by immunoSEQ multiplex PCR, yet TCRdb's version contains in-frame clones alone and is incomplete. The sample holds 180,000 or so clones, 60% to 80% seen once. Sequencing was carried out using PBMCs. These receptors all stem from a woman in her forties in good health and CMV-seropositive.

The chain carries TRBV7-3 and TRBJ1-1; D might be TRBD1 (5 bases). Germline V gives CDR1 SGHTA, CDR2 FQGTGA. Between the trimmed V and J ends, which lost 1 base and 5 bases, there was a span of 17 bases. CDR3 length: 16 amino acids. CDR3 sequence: CASSLSSTGLSTEAFF. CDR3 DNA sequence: TGTGCCAGCAGCTTAAGCTCTACAGGACTAAGTACTGAAGCTTTCTTT.

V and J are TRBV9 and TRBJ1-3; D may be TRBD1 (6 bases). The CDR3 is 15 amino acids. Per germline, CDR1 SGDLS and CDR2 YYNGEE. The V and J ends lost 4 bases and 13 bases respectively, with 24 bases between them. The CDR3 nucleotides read TGTGCCAGCAGCCTGGGCGGGGGCCCCGGCCCTAAAATATATTTT. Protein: CASSLGGGPGPKIYF.

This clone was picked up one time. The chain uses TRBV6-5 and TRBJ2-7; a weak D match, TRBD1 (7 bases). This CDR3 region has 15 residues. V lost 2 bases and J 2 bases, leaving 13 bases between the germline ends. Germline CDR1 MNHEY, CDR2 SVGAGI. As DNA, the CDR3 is TGTGCCAGCAGTTACCCTGACAGGGAGGCCTACGAGCAGTACTTC. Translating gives CASSYPDREAYEQYF.

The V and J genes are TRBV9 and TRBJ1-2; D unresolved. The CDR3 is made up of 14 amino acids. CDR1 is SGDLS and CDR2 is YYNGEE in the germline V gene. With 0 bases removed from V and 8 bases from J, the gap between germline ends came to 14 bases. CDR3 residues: CASSVGTAWVGYTF. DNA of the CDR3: TGTGCCAGCAGCGTAGGAACAGCCTGGGTAGGCTACACCTTC. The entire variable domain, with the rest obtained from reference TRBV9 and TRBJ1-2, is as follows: DSGVTQTPKHLITATGQRVTLRCSPRSGDLSVYWYQQSLDQGLQFLIQYYNGEERAKGNILERFSAQQFPDLHSELNLSSLELGDSALYFCASSVGTAWVGYTFGSGTRLTVV.

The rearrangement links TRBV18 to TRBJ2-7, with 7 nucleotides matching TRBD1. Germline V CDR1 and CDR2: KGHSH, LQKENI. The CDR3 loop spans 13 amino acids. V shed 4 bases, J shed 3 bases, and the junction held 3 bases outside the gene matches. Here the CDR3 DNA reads TGTGCCAGCTCACAGGCAGGGGGCTACGAGCAGTACTTC. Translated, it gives CASSQAGGYEQYF.

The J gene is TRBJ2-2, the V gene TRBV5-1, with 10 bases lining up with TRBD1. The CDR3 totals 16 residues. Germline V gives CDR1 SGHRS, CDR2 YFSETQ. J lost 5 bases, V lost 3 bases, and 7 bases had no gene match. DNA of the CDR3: TGCGCCAGCAGCTCGAGGGACAGGGGTGTTACCGGGGAGCTGTTTTTT. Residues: CASSSRDRGVTGELFF.

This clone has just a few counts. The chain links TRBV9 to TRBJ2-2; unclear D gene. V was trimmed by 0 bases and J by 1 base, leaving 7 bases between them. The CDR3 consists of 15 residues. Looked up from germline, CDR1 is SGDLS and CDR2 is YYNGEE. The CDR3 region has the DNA TGTGCCAGCAGCGTAGAGAGGAGGAACACCGGGGAGCTGTTTTTT. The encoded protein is CASSVERRNTGELFF.

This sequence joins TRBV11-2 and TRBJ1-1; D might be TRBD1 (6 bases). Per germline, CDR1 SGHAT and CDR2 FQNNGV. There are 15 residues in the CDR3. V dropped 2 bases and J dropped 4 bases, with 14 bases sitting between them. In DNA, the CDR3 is TGTGCCAGCAGCTTATTCGGCCAGGGGCTCACTGAAGCTTTCTTT. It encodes CASSLFGQGLTEAFF.